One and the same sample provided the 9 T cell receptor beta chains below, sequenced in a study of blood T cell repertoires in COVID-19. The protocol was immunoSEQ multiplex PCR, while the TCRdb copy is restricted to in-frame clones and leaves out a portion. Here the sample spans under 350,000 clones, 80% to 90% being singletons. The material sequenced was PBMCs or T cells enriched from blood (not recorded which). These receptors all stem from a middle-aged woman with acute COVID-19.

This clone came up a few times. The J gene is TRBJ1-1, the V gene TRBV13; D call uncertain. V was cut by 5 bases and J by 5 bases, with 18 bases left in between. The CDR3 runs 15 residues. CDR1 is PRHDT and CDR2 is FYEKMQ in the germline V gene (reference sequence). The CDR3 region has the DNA TGTGCCAGCAGCCCCGGAATGGGCGGGGTAACTGAAGCTTTCTTT. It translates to CASSPGMGGVTEAFF.

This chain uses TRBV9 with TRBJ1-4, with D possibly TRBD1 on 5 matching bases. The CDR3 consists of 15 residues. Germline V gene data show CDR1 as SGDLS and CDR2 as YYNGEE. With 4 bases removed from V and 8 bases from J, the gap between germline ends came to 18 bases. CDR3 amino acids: CASSPIGANSEKLFF. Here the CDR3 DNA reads TGTGCCAGCAGCCCAATAGGGGCTAATTCGGAAAAACTGTTTTTT.

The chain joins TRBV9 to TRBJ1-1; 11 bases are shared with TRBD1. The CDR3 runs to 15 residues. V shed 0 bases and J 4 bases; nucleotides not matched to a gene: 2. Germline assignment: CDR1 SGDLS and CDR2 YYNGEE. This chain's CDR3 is CASSVGDRGTTEAFF. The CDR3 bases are TGTGCCAGCAGCGTAGGGGACAGGGGGACCACTGAAGCTTTCTTT.

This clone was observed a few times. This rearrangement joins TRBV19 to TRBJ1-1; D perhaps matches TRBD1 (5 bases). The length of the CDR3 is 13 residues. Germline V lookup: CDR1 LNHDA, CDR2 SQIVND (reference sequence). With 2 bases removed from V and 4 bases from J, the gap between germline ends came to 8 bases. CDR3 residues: CASSISGSTEAFF. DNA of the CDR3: TGTGCCAGTAGTATATCAGGGTCCACTGAAGCTTTCTTT.

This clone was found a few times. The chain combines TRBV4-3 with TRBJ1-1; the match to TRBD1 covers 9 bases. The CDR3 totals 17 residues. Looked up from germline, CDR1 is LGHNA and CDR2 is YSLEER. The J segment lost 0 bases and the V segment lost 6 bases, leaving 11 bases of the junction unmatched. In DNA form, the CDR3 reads TGCGCCAGCAGAGATATGAGACAGGGGGGGGTGAACACTGAAGCTTTCTTT. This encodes CASRDMRQGGVNTEAFF.

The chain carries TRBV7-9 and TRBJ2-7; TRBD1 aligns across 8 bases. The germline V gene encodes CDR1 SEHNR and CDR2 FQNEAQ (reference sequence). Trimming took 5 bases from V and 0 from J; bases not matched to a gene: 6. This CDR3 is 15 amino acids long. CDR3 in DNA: TGTGCCAGCAGCCAGACAGGGGCCAGCTCCTACGAGCAGTACTTC. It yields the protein CASSQTGASSYEQYF.

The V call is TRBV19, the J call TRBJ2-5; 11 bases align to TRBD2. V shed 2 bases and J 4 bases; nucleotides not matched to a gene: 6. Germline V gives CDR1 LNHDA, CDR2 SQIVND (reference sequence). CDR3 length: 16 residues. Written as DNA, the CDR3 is TGTGCCAGTAGTATATTGGGGACTAGCGGAGGAGAGACCCAGTACTTC. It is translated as CASSILGTSGGETQYF.

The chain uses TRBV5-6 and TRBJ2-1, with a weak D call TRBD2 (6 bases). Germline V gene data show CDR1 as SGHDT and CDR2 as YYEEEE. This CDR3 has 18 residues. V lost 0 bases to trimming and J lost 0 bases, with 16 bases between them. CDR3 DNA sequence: TGTGCCAGCAGCTTGGCGGAGGGGTCGATGGGCTCCTACAATGAGCAGTTCTTC. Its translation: CASSLAEGSMGSYNEQFF.

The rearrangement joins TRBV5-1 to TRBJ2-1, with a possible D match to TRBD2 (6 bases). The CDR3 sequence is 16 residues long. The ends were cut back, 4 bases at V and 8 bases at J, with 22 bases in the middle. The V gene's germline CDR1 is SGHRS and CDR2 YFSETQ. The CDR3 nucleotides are TGCGCCAGCAGCCCTAGAGGAGGGCGGGAACGAGATGAGCAGTTCTTC. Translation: CASSPRGGRERDEQFF.